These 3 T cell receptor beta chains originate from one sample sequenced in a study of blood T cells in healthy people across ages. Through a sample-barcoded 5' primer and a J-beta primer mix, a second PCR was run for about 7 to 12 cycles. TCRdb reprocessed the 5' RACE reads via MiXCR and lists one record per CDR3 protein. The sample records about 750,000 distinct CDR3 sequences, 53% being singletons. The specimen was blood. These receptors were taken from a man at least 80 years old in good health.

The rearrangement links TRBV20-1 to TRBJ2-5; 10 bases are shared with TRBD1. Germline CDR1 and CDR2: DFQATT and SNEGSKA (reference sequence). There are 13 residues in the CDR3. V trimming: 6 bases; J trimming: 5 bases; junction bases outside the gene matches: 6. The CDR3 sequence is CSAMTGGVETQYF. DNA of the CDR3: TGCAGTGCCATGACAGGGGGCGTGGAGACCCAGTACTTC.

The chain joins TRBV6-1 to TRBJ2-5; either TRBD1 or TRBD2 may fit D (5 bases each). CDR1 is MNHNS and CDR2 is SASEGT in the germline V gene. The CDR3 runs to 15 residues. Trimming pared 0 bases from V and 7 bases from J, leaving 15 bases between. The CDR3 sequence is CASSEARRGGVTQYF. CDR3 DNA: TGTGCCAGCAGTGAAGCGCGGCGTGGGGGTGTGACCCAGTACTTC.

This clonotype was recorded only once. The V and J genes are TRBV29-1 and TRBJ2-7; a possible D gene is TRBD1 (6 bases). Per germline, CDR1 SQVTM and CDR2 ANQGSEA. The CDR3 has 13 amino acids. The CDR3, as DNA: TGCGGCGCTGCGAGGGGGTCCTACAATGAGCAGTACTTC. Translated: CGAARGSYNEQYF.